The 18 T cell receptor beta chains presented below share a single source sample, sequenced in a study of CXCR3-negative and CXCR3-positive naive CD8 T cells. Libraries were UMI-labeled 5' RACE TRB cDNA. TCRdb re-called the 5' RACE reads and gives one entry per CDR3 protein, without DNA. This repertoire includes some 40,000 distinct CDR3 sequences. Sequenced input: memory CD8+ T cells from blood. The receptors were sampled from a human donor in good health. Some clones in this sample may be carry-over from other donors' samples.

The chain combines TRBV7-9 with TRBJ2-2. From germline, CDR1 is SEHNR and CDR2 FQNEAQ (reference sequence). This CDR3 has 13 amino acids. CDR3 amino acids: CASSLALTGELFF. Supplemented by reference TRBV7-9 and TRBJ2-2, the full variable domain reads DTGVSQNPRHKITKRGQNVTFRCDPISEHNRLYWYRQTLGQGPEFLTYFQNEAQLEKSRLLSDRFSAERPKGSFSTLEIQRTEQGDSAMYLCASSLALTGELFFGEGSRLTVL.

The rearrangement links TRBV14 to TRBJ2-1; TCRdb lists TRBD1, though no DNA is available to test this call. CDR1 is SGHDN, CDR2 FVKESK, per germline. The CDR3 spans 12 residues. The CDR3 sequence: CASSPQAPEQFF.

The rearrangement uses TRBV5-1 and TRBJ2-7; TCRdb proposes TRBD1, but this gene call is untestable without DNA. Germline lookup yields CDR1 SGHRS and CDR2 YFSETQ. This CDR3 spans 16 amino acids. The CDR3 loop is CASSLSETGVSYEQYF.

The gene calls are TRBV6-5 and TRBJ1-2; TCRdb's D gene call, TRBD1, goes unchecked for lack of DNA. The CDR3 covers 15 residues. Germline loops: CDR1 MNHEY, CDR2 SVGAGI. The CDR3 region is CASSYGGQTNYGYTF.

The J gene is TRBJ2-4, the V gene TRBV29-1. The CDR3 loop spans 15 amino acids. Germline V CDR1 and CDR2: SQVTM, ANQGSEA. The CDR3 region is CSVEEAGLGKNIQYF.

Frequency places this clonotype as medium-sized. V is TRBV6-2 or TRBV6-3 and J is TRBJ2-7; no DNA is available, so the TRBD2 call from TCRdb remains unchecked. Germline assignment: CDR1 MNHEY and CDR2 SVGEGT. The CDR3 is 14 amino acids. The CDR3 sequence: CASSYDGGAYEQYF.

The gene calls are TRBV5-5 and TRBJ1-1. This CDR3 comprises 14 residues. Germline CDR1 is SGHKS and CDR2 is YYEKEE (reference sequence). The CDR3: CASSHDISEVVAFF.

The chain recombines TRBV28 with TRBJ1-2. CDR1 and CDR2 from the germline V gene are MDHEN and SYDVKM. The CDR3 runs 12 residues. CDR3 in amino acids: CASSLMDYGYTF.

This sequence joins TRBV24-1 and TRBJ2-1. This CDR3 contains 15 residues. The germline CDR1 and CDR2 sequences are KGHDR and SFDVKD. CDR3: CATSDRVGFNNEQFF.

CDR3 in amino acids: CASSSGDGEAFF. The chain combines TRBV7-9 with TRBJ1-1. The CDR3 is 12 amino acids. Germline values: CDR1 SEHNR, CDR2 FQNEAQ (reference sequence). The full variable domain, in which reference TRBV7-9 and TRBJ1-1 provide the parts outside the CDR3, is DTGVSQNPRHKITKRGQNVTFRCDPISEHNRLYWYRQTLGQGPEFLTYFQNEAQLEKSRLLSDRFSAERPKGSFSTLEIQRTEQGDSAMYLCASSSGDGEAFFGQGTRLTVV.

V is TRBV4-3 and J is TRBJ2-7; checking the TCRdb D call of TRBD1 is not possible without DNA. CDR1 is LGHNA, CDR2 YSLEER, per germline. The CDR3 length is 15 residues. Here the CDR3 reads CASSQDRGVLYEQYF.

The chain has TRBV12-3 or TRBV12-4 and TRBJ2-7; there is no DNA to check the TCRdb D call of TRBD2. The CDR3 covers 14 residues. The CDR3 spells CASSFGDYDYEQYF.

The V gene is TRBV14, the J gene TRBJ2-3; TCRdb's D gene call, TRBD1, goes unchecked for lack of DNA. The CDR3 runs 12 residues. Germline assignment: CDR1 SGHDN and CDR2 FVKESK. The CDR3 sequence: CACGQGRDTQYF.

This clonotype is identified as large from frequency. The V gene is TRBV5-1, the J gene TRBJ2-3. Germline CDR1 is SGHRS and CDR2 is YFSETQ. This CDR3 spans 12 amino acids. The CDR3 region is CASSLEEDTQYF.

The V gene is TRBV4-2, the J gene TRBJ1-3; TCRdb's D call of TRBD1 is untestable without DNA. Per the germline V gene, CDR1 is LGHNA and CDR2 is YNFKEQ. This CDR3 contains 16 residues. Here the CDR3 reads CASSQEGHDSGNTIYF.

The rearrangement joins TRBV6-4 to TRBJ2-1. Germline V gives CDR1 MRHNA, CDR2 SNTAGT. The CDR3 length is 13 residues. This chain's CDR3 is CASSESPNNEQFF.

This chain links TRBV7-9 with TRBJ2-5; TCRdb reports TRBD1, a call that lacks DNA to check it against. This CDR3 spans 14 amino acids. Germline V lookup: CDR1 SEHNR, CDR2 FQNEAQ (reference sequence). The chain's CDR3 is CASSRQGNQETQYF.

The V and J genes are TRBV7-2 and TRBJ2-3; TCRdb proposes TRBD2, but this gene call is untestable without DNA. CDR1 is SGHTA, CDR2 FQGNSA, per germline. The length of the CDR3 is 16 residues. The chain's CDR3 is CASSPTRSGSLYTQYF.